The 8 T cell receptor beta chains presented below share a single source sample, sequenced in a study of blood T cell repertoires in COVID-19. The table came from immunoSEQ multiplex PCR; TCRdb's copy has only in-frame clones and leaves some out. The sample has 200,000 to 250,000 clones, 82% seen once. The sequenced sample consisted of PBMCs or T cells enriched from blood (not recorded which). The receptors derive from a woman aged 60-75 years who had recovered from COVID-19.

V is TRBV19 and J is TRBJ1-5, with a weak D call TRBD1 (6 bases). Trimming took 5 bases from V and 0 from J, leaving 14 bases between them. This CDR3 is built from 16 residues. Looked up from germline, CDR1 is LNHDA and CDR2 is SQIVND (reference sequence). The CDR3 sequence: CASSGGATYSNQPQHF. DNA of the CDR3: TGTGCCAGTAGTGGGGGGGCCACCTATAGCAATCAGCCCCAGCATTTT.

The CDR3 region is CAISEPQGEDYNEQFF. In nucleotides, the CDR3 is TGTGCCATCAGTGAGCCACAGGGAGAGGACTACAATGAGCAGTTCTTC. The chain combines TRBV10-3 with TRBJ2-1; TRBD1 is a possible D gene (6 bases). The CDR3 is 16 amino acids. In germline, CDR1 is ENHRY, CDR2 SYGVKD. V shed 2 bases and J shed 3 bases, with 14 bases lying between them.

The chain has TRBV5-8 and TRBJ1-1; D is uncertain. V lost 4 bases and J 2 bases, leaving 12 bases between the germline ends. Per germline, CDR1 SGHTS and CDR2 YDEGEE. The CDR3 is 14 amino acids. The CDR3 DNA reads TGTGCCAGCAGCCTCAGGTTCGAAAACACTGAAGCTTTCTTT. Translation gives CASSLRFENTEAFF.

This clone was found a few times. The rearrangement uses TRBV11-2 and TRBJ2-7; D is ambiguous. The CDR3 runs to 12 residues. Germline V gene data show CDR1 as SGHAT and CDR2 as FQNNGV. V lost 2 bases, J lost 5 bases, and 7 bases lay in between. CDR3 in DNA: TGTGCCAGCAGCTTAAGACTCGACGAGCAGTACTTC. This sequence encodes CASSLRLDEQYF.

J is TRBJ2-7 and V is TRBV3-1 (or the pseudogene TRBV3-2); TRBD2 matches at 9 bases. The V and J ends lost 4 bases and 0 bases, in that order; junction bases with no gene match: 10. This CDR3 is built from 17 residues. From germline, CDR1 is LGHDT and CDR2 YNNKEL (reference sequence). The CDR3 nucleotides are TGTGCCAGCAGCCCCTTTTCTTTAGCGGGAGACTCCTACGAGCAGTACTTC. Its protein product is CASSPFSLAGDSYEQYF.

V usage is TRBV29-1 and J usage is TRBJ2-1, with TRBD2 identical over 9 bases. The CDR3 length is 15 residues. CDR1 is SQVTM, CDR2 ANQGSEA, per germline. Trimming took 3 bases from V and 7 from J; bases not matched to a gene: 10. The CDR3 DNA reads as TGCAGCGTTGATTGGTCTAGCGGGATGGCAAATGAGCAGTTCTTC. Its translation: CSVDWSSGMANEQFF.

The V and J genes are TRBV6-2 or TRBV6-3 and TRBJ2-1, with D perhaps TRBD2 (6 bases). Trimming cost V 2 bases and J 10 bases, with 18 bases left between them. The CDR3 loop spans 15 amino acids. Germline CDR1 and CDR2: MNHEY and SVGEGT. CDR3 nucleotides: TGTGCCAGCAGTTACCCCATACCTCAAAGCGGGGAGCAGTTCTTC. Translating gives CASSYPIPQSGEQFF.

The V and J genes are TRBV5-1 and TRBJ1-1, with 12 bases matching TRBD1. CDR1 and CDR2 from the germline V gene are SGHRS and YFSETQ. J gave up 4 bases and V 4 bases, and 8 bases lay outside the gene matches. This CDR3 is 16 amino acids long. This CDR3 reads CASSIRDRGLGTEAFF. For the CDR3, the DNA is TGCGCCAGCAGCATCCGGGACAGGGGGCTGGGCACTGAAGCTTTCTTT.